Below, one T cell receptor (beta chain) is given with its context. What antigen it recognizes has not been identified. No base-level quality is on record; no much larger clone is a single base apart. The library was made by the immunoSEQ multiplex PCR assay. Following the manufacturer's protocol, the hsTCRB Kit was used to amplify rearranged TCR beta chain sequences. Sequencing of TCRB libraries was carried out on an Illumina MiSeq. As for how the authors treated the data: Demultiplexing, trimming and gene mapping were performed with the kit vendor's proprietary platform. TCRdb carries this immuneACCESS record with in-frame sequences only. Its versions omit some clonotypes, under half of them owing to an unresolved V gene in the studies checked, with the rest unexplained. That table supplies the V and J calls and clone size; D and trimming were determined from the DNA. This sample comprises 20,000 to 25,000 clones, about 80% of them detected only once. Just over 8% of the sample rests with the top ten.

The time point label here, explained by the study, means: week 11, during vaccination. Each vaccine dose, consisting of 300 ug of a 20-mer mutant IDH1 peptide in Montanide, was administered subcutaneously with topical imiquimod. The donors had newly diagnosed IDH1-mutant astrocytomas of WHO grade 3 or 4 that showed loss of nuclear ATRX. The samples were drawn from NOA16, a multicentre, single-arm, open-label phase I trial in Germany that tested a mutant IDH1 peptide vaccine in humans for the first time. Genomic DNA for TCRB sequencing was extracted from EDTA blood using the DNeasy Blood and Tissue Kit. Deletion took 4 bases off V and 7 bases off J, with a span of 11 bases between the germline ends. From the cysteine through the phenylalanine, the CDR3 covers 12 amino acids. CDR3 DNA is the only sequence kept; it has 36 bases, read in frame from the first base. CDR1 MNHEY and CDR2 SVGAGI were looked up in the germline V gene.

This specimen comes from a study of a mutant IDH1 vaccine in newly diagnosed glioma (dated by TCRdb to the early 2020s). Study-wide context: Eight vaccinations were administered to patients in weeks 1, 3, 5, 7, 11, 15, 19 and 23, corresponding to visits V03 through V10. Vaccination was initiated 4-6 weeks after radiotherapy alone, or concurrently with temozolomide cycles in the chemotherapy-containing groups. Of the approximately 30 treated patients, approximately 60% were male and approximately 40% were female, and a mean age of approximately 40 years was recorded. Prior to enrollment, patients had been given standard therapy consisting of radiotherapy alone, temozolomide alone, or radiochemotherapy with temozolomide, with the combination given to most patients. Peripheral blood was drawn at six visits: V03 (baseline), V05, V07, V10, V12 and V13. For exploratory analyses, longitudinal TCRB deep sequencing was carried out in 25 treated patients wherever samples were available. Study-level results and caveats: PBMC samples for TCRB deep sequencing were selected based on availability. Pseudoprogression appeared unrelated to alterations in the top peripheral T cell clonotypes detected by TCRB sequencing. According to the authors, sample limitations meant that analyses of patient blood samples could not be reproduced. Vaccine-induced immune responses across multiple MHC alleles were detected in approximately 93% of patients.

The chain links TRBV6-5 with TRBJ2-7; TRBD1 is a weak D gene call, 5 bases matching. The sample in question was PBMCs, obtained from a glioma patient whose treatment included an IDH1 peptide vaccine. This clonotype originated in a man aged 40-49 years with glioma. The CDR3 region: CASSSGAGEQYF. The DNA sequence is given as TGTGCCAGCAGTTCCGGAGCAGGGGAGCAGTACTTC.